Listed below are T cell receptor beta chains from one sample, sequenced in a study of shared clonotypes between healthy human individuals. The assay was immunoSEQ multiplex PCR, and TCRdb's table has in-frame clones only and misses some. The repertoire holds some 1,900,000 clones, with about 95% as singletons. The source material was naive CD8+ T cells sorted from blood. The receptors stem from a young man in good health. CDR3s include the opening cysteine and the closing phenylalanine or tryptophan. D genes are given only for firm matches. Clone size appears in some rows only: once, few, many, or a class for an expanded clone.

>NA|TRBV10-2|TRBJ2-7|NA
CASNTGPSELYEQYF
TGCGCCAGCAATACCGGGCCTAGCGAGCTCTACGAGCAGTACTTC
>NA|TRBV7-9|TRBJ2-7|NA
CASSFPGAHEQYF
TGTGCCAGCAGCTTTCCAGGAGCCCACGAGCAGTACTTC
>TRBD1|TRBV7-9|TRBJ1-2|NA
CASSLAGGQGFGYTF
TGTGCCAGCAGCTTAGCGGGGGGACAGGGCTTCGGCTACACCTTC
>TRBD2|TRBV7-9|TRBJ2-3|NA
CASNSGTGDTQYF
TGTGCCAGTAATAGCGGGACCGGGGATACGCAGTATTTT
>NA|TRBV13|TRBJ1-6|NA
CASSPDRDIYNSPLHF
TGTGCCAGCAGCCCAGACCGGGACATCTATAATTCACCCCTCCACTTT
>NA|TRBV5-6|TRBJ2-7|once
CASSLLVSAPYEQYF
TGTGCCAGCAGCTTGTTGGTGAGCGCCCCCTACGAGCAGTACTTC
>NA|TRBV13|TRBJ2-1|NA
CASSQEGPGEQFF
TGTGCCAGCAGCCAAGAGGGACCTGGTGAGCAGTTCTTC
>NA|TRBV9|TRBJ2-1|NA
CASSRGAHNEQFF
TGTGCCAGCAGTCGGGGGGCCCACAATGAGCAGTTCTTC
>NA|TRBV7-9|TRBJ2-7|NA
CASSPGIGIGYEQYF
TGTGCCAGCAGCCCGGGGATAGGGATCGGCTACGAGCAGTACTTC
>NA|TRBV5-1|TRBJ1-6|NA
CASSLGGLHNSPLHF
TGCGCCAGCAGCTTGGGTGGACTTCACAATTCACCCCTCCACTTT
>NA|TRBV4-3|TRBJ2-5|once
CASSQVKPGEEGQETQYF
TGCGCCAGCAGCCAAGTGAAACCTGGGGAGGAAGGCCAAGAGACCCAGTACTTC
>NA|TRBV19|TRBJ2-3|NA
CASSLIRADTQYF
TGTGCCAGTAGTCTCATCCGGGCCGATACGCAGTATTTT
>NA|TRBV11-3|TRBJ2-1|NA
CASSFIPHEQFF
TGTGCCAGCAGCTTCATCCCCCATGAGCAGTTCTTC
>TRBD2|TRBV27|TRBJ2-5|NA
CASSLLAGGPETQYF
TGTGCCAGCAGTTTATTAGCGGGAGGGCCGGAGACCCAGTACTTC
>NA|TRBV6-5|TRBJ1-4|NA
CASSYSGADEKLFF
TGTGCCAGCAGTTACTCGGGGGCGGATGAAAAACTGTTTTTT
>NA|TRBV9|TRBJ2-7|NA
CASSVAADPYEQYF
TGTGCCAGCAGCGTAGCTGCAGACCCCTACGAGCAGTACTTC
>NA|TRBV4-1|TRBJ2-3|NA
CASSQEINLRRGDTQYF
TGCGCCAGCAGCCAAGAGATAAACCTCAGGAGAGGAGATACGCAGTATTTT
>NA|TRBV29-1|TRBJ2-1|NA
CSGIRGIYNEQFF
TGCAGCGGTATTCGGGGTATCTACAATGAGCAGTTCTTC
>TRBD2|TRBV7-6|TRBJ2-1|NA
CASSLILAGAVEQFF
TGTGCCAGCAGCTTGATTCTAGCGGGAGCGGTTGAGCAGTTCTTC
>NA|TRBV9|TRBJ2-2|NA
CASSVGGGTGELFF
TGTGCCAGCAGCGTGGGAGGAGGGACCGGGGAGCTGTTTTTT
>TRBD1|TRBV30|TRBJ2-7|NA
CAFRDRGYEQYF
TGTGCCTTCCGGGACAGGGGCTACGAGCAGTACTTC
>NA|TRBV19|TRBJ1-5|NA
CASRVFTQPQHF
TGTGCCAGCAGGGTTTTCACCCAGCCCCAGCATTTT
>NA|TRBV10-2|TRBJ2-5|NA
CASSESGGMGQETQYF
TGCGCCAGCAGTGAGTCAGGGGGTATGGGCCAAGAGACCCAGTACTTC
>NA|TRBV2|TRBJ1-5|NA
CASSDFYYSNQPQHF
TGTGCCAGCAGTGATTTCTATTATAGCAATCAGCCCCAGCATTTT
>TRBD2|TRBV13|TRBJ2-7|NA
CASSTGTSGNSYEQYF
TGTGCCAGCAGCACCGGGACTAGCGGTAACTCCTACGAGCAGTACTTC
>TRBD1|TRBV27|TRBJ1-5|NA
CASRLGGQGYQPQHF
TGTGCCAGCAGGCTAGGCGGACAGGGGTATCAGCCCCAGCATTTT
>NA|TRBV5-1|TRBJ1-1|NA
CASSSDLNTEAFF
TGCGCCAGCAGCTCCGACCTGAACACTGAAGCTTTCTTT
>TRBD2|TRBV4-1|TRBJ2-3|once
CASSQGWPFSGATDTQYF
TGCGCCAGCAGCCAAGGTTGGCCATTTAGCGGGGCCACAGATACGCAGTATTTT
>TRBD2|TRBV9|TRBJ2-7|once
CASSVVRRAGNEQYF
TGTGCCAGCAGCGTAGTAAGAAGAGCGGGAAACGAGCAGTACTTC